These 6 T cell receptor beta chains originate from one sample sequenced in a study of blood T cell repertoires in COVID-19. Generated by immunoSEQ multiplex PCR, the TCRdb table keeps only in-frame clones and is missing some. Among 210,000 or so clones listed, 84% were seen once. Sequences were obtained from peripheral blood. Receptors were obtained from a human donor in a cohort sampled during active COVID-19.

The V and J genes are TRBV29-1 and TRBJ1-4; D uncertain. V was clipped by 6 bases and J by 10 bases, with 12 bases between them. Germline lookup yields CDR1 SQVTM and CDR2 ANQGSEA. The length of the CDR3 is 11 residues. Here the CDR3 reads CSVSIGGKLFF. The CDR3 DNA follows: TGCAGCGTCTCCATAGGCGGAAAACTGTTTTTT.

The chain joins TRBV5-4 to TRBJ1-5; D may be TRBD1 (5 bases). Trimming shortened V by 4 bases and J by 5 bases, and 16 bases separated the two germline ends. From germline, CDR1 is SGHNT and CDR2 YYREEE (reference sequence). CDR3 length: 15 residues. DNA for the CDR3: TGTGCCAGCAGCGAGGACACTTTTTGCCATCAGCCCCAGCATTTT. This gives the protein CASSEDTFCHQPQHF. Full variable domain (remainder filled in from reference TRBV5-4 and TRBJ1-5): ETGVTQSPTHLIKTRGQQVTLRCSSQSGHNTVSWYQQALGQGPQFIFQYYREEENGRGNFPPRFSGLQFPNYSSELNVNALELDDSALYLCASSEDTFCHQPQHFGDGTRLSIL.

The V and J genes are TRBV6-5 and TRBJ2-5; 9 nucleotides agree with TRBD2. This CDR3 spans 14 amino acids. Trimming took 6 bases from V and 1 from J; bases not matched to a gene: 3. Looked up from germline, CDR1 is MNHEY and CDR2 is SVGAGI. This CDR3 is CASSMTSGQETQYF. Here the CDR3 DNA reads TGTGCCAGCAGCATGACTAGCGGCCAAGAGACCCAGTACTTC.

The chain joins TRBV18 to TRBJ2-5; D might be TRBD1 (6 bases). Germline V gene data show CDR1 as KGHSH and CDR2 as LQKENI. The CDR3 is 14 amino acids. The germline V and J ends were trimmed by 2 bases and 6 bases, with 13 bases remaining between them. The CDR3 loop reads CASSPTGIEKTQYF. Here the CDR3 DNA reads TGTGCCAGCTCACCAACAGGGATTGAAAAGACCCAGTACTTC. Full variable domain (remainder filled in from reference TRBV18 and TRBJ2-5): NAGVMQNPRHLVRRRGQEARLRCSPMKGHSHVYWYRQLPEEGLKFMVYLQKENIIDESGMPKERFSAEFPKEGPSILRIQQVVRGDSAAYFCASSPTGIEKTQYFGPGTRLLVL.

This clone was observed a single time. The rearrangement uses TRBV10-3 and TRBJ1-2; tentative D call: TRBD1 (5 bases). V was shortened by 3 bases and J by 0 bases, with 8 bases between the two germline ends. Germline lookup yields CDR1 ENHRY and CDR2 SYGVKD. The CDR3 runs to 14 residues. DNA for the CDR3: TGTGCCATCAGTGACAGGGCAGCTAACTATGGCTACACCTTC. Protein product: CAISDRAANYGYTF.

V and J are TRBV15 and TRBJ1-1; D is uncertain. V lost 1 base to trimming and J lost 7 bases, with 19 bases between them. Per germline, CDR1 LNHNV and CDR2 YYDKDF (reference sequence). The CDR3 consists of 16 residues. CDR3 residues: CATSRVVGLEKFEAFF. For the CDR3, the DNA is TGTGCCACCAGCAGAGTCGTTGGGCTCGAAAAATTTGAAGCTTTCTTT. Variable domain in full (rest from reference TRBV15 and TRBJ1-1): DAMVIQNPRYQVTQFGKPVTLSCSQTLNHNVMYWYQQKSSQAPKLLFHYYDKDFNNEADTPDNFQSRRPNTSFCFLDIRSPGLGDTAMYLCATSRVVGLEKFEAFFGQGTRLTVV.